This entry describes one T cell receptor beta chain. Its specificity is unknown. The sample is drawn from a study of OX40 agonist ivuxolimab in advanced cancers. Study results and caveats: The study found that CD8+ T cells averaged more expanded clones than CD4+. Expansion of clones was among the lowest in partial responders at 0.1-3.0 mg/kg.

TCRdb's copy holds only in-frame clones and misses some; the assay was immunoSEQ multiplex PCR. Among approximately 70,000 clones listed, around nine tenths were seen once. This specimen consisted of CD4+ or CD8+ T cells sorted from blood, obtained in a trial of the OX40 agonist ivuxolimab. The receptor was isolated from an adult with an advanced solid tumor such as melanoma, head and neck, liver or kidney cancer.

The CDR3 sequence is CASSLDPGRQETQYF. The CDR3 DNA reads as TGTGCCAGCAGCTTAGATCCCGGGCGACAAGAGACCCAGTACTTC. J is TRBJ2-5 and V is TRBV7-6, with D uncertain. The V end lost 1 base, the J end lost 2 bases, and 11 bases lay between the germline ends. The CDR3 has 15 residues. Germline lookup yields CDR1 SGHVS and CDR2 FNYEAQ.